This TCR beta chain originates from a study of blood T cell repertoires in COVID-19. Study context: From the United States, Italy and Spain came samples of acute and convalescent COVID-19. PBMCs, B-cell-depleted T cells, or T cells provided the cDNA or gDNA that made up the material.

In the authors' methods: Reference gene primer amplification yielded estimated nucleated cell counts. Here immunoSEQ multiplex PCR was the method, and the copy in TCRdb shows in-frame clones only, minus some. That table supplies the V and J calls and clone size; D and trimming were determined from the DNA. Of fewer than 200,000 clones in the sample, just under 85% were seen once. The material sequenced was peripheral blood. This sequence was found in a man aged 40-50 years who had recovered from COVID-19.

CDR3 DNA sequence: TGTGCCAGCAACCCAACCGAGGTATCTGAAGGCAATCAGCCCCAGCATTTT. Amino acids: CASNPTEVSEGNQPQHF. The chain recombines TRBV21-1 with TRBJ1-5. TRBV21-1 is a pseudogene. The CDR3 is made up of 17 amino acids.